Listed below are T cell receptor beta chains from one sample, sequenced in a study of CD8 T cells in Susac syndrome. MiXCR, applied by TCRdb to the immunoSEQ multiplex PCR reads, yields one record per CDR3 protein. The sample has roughly 110,000 distinct CDR3 sequences; around 90% are singletons. The source material was CD4+ T cells from PBMCs. Source of these receptors: a human donor in good health. Both conserved end residues are part of each CDR3. The D gene is left open where the match is weak. Where a row states a size, it is once, few, many or the class of an expanded clone; other rows omit it.

D	V	J	size	CDR3	DNA
NA	TRBV6-2/TRBV6-3	TRBJ1-1	NA	CASSGNLNTEAFF	TGTGCCAGCAGTGGTAATCTGAACACTGAAGCTTTCTTT
NA	TRBV11-1	TRBJ2-6	NA	CASSSGLSGANVLTF	TGTGCCAGCAGCTCCGGGCTCTCTGGGGCCAACGTCCTGACTTTC
NA	TRBV5-8	TRBJ2-1	once	CASSLGKGAVNEQFF	TGTGCCAGCAGCTTGGGGAAGGGAGCAGTAAATGAGCAGTTCTTC
TRBD2	TRBV7-9	TRBJ2-1	NA	CANGLAELGEQFF	TGTGCCAACGGACTAGCGGAGCTGGGGGAGCAGTTCTTC
TRBD1	TRBV6-1	TRBJ2-7	NA	CASGTNADRGLNEQYF	TGTGCCAGCGGCACGAATGCGGACAGGGGGCTCAACGAGCAGTACTTC
NA	TRBV5-6	TRBJ2-2	NA	CASSSGGELFF	TGTGCCAGCAGCTCCGGGGGGGAGCTGTTTTTT
NA	TRBV29-1	TRBJ1-1	NA	CSAATRMNTEAFF	TGCAGCGCCGCGACCAGGATGAACACTGAAGCTTTCTTT
NA	TRBV3-1	TRBJ2-2	NA	CASSQDPRMYTGELFF	TGTGCCAGCAGCCAAGACCCCCGCATGTACACCGGGGAGCTGTTTTTT
NA	TRBV7-8	TRBJ2-3	NA	CASSDRIGDTQYF	TGTGCCAGCAGCGATAGGATAGGAGATACGCAGTATTTT
NA	TRBV20-1	TRBJ2-2	NA	CSARGGVNTGELFF	TGCAGTGCTAGGGGTGGGGTTAACACCGGGGAGCTGTTTTTT
NA	TRBV29-1	TRBJ1-1	NA	CSVVPTNTEAFF	TGCAGCGTTGTCCCCACGAACACTGAAGCTTTCTTT
TRBD1	TRBV7-2	TRBJ1-1	NA	CASSLIPGQGFPEAFF	TGTGCCAGCAGCCTGATCCCGGGACAGGGGTTTCCTGAAGCTTTCTTT
TRBD2	TRBV27	TRBJ2-3	NA	CASSSSGDFDTQYF	TGTGCCAGCAGTTCTAGCGGGGATTTCGATACGCAGTATTTT
NA	TRBV6-2/TRBV6-3	TRBJ2-3	NA	CASSQVLGWGITDTQYF	TGTGCCAGCAGCCAGGTATTGGGTTGGGGGATCACAGATACGCAGTATTTT
NA	TRBV14	TRBJ1-2	NA	CASSQDIYGGYTF	TGTGCCAGCAGCCAAGATATCTACGGCGGCTACACCTTC
NA	TRBV16	TRBJ2-7	NA	CASSQYYEQYF	TGTGCCAGCAGCCAATACTACGAGCAGTACTTC
NA	TRBV14	TRBJ1-2	NA	CASSQELSPYGGYTF	TGTGCCAGCAGCCAAGAATTAAGCCCCTACGGAGGCTACACCTTC
TRBD1	TRBV7-2	TRBJ1-1	NA	CASSLRQGAGEAFF	TGTGCCAGCAGCTTGAGACAGGGGGCGGGTGAAGCTTTCTTT
TRBD1	TRBV6-2/TRBV6-3	TRBJ2-2	NA	CASREGTQGSSGELFF	TGTGCCAGCAGAGAGGGGACACAGGGGTCCTCCGGGGAGCTGTTTTTT
NA	TRBV9	TRBJ2-2	NA	CASSVSGELFF	TGTGCCAGCAGCGTCTCCGGGGAGCTGTTTTTT
TRBD1	TRBV15	TRBJ2-7	NA	CATSTDRAGEQYF	TGTGCCACCAGCACGGACAGGGCGGGCGAGCAGTACTTC
NA	TRBV6-1	TRBJ1-1	NA	CASSGRGPLNTEAFF	TGTGCCAGCAGTGGCCGGGGACCTCTGAACACTGAAGCTTTCTTT
TRBD2	TRBV11-2	TRBJ2-1	NA	CASSLDSSGGLRLYNEQFF	TGTGCCAGCAGCTTAGATTCTAGCGGGGGCTTACGATTGTACAATGAGCAGTTCTTC
NA	TRBV30	TRBJ2-2	NA	CAWSTGILVGELFF	TGTGCCTGGAGTACAGGGATACTCGTCGGGGAGCTGTTTTTT
NA	TRBV4-1	TRBJ1-4	NA	CASSLEAGFINEKLFF	TGCGCCAGCAGCCTCGAGGCGGGTTTCATTAATGAAAAACTGTTTTTT
TRBD1	TRBV4-1	TRBJ2-1	once	CASSQDPGQGIYNEQFF	TGCGCCAGCAGCCAAGATCCCGGACAGGGTATCTACAATGAGCAGTTCTTC
TRBD2	TRBV5-6	TRBJ2-3	NA	CASSSLASLTDTQYF	TGTGCCAGCAGCTCACTAGCGAGCCTCACAGATACGCAGTATTTT
TRBD1	TRBV5-1	TRBJ1-1	NA	CASSRPGQGSEAFF	TGCGCCAGCAGCCGCCCGGGACAGGGATCTGAAGCTTTCTTT
NA	TRBV12-3/TRBV12-4	TRBJ2-3	NA	CASSLALGLNTDTQYF	TGTGCCAGCAGTTTAGCCCTGGGACTCAACACAGATACGCAGTATTTT
NA	TRBV5-4	TRBJ2-7	NA	CASSLEGDPSKYERYF	TGTGCCAGCAGCTTGGAGGGGGATCCCTCTAAATACGAGCGGTACTTC
TRBD1	TRBV29-1	TRBJ1-3	NA	CSATQGAQGNTIYF	TGCAGCGCTACACAGGGGGCGCAAGGAAACACCATATATTTT
NA	TRBV4-3	TRBJ2-7	NA	CASSQDLQGFYEQYF	TGCGCCAGCAGCCAAGATTTACAGGGATTCTACGAGCAGTACTTC
TRBD2	TRBV12-3/TRBV12-4	TRBJ2-1	once	CASRRIASGTHEQFF	TGTGCCAGCAGGAGGATAGCTAGCGGGACACATGAGCAGTTCTTC
NA	TRBV3-1	TRBJ2-7	NA	CASSLQGYYEQYF	TGTGCCAGCAGCCTTCAGGGATACTACGAGCAGTACTTC
TRBD1	TRBV12-3/TRBV12-4	TRBJ1-5	NA	CASSSADRGYQPQHF	TGTGCCAGCAGTTCAGCAGACAGGGGATATCAGCCCCAGCATTTT
NA	TRBV12-3/TRBV12-4	TRBJ1-1	NA	CASSIAGGKGTEAFF	TGTGCCAGCAGTATTGCGGGGGGGAAAGGCACTGAAGCTTTCTTT
NA	TRBV20-1	TRBJ1-5	NA	CSAGPPGGNQPQHF	TGCAGTGCTGGGCCCCCAGGGGGCAATCAGCCCCAGCATTTT
TRBD1	TRBV5-1	TRBJ1-6	NA	CASSLETGANSPLHF	TGCGCCAGCAGCTTGGAAACAGGGGCCAATTCACCCCTCCACTTT
NA	TRBV20-1	TRBJ2-1	NA	CSARNPRAGNEQFF	TGCAGTGCTAGAAATCCGAGGGCCGGGAATGAGCAGTTCTTC
NA	TRBV5-8	TRBJ2-5	NA	CASSLGGVRETQYF	TGTGCCAGCAGCTTGGGGGGAGTCAGAGAGACCCAGTACTTC
NA	TRBV5-6	TRBJ2-1	NA	CASSSDVHNEQFF	TGTGCCAGCAGCTCGGACGTCCACAATGAGCAGTTCTTC
NA	TRBV23-1	TRBJ1-2	NA	CASQKGGMVDGYTF	TGCGCCAGCCAGAAAGGGGGAATGGTGGATGGCTACACCTTC
NA	TRBV12-5	TRBJ2-1	NA	CASGLVLRGSYNEQFF	TGTGCTAGTGGTTTGGTACTCAGGGGCTCCTACAATGAGCAGTTCTTC
TRBD1	TRBV11-2	TRBJ1-1	NA	CASSPDRGGTEAFF	TGTGCCAGCAGCCCCGACAGGGGAGGGACTGAAGCCTTCTTT
TRBD1	TRBV12-3/TRBV12-4	TRBJ1-5	NA	CASNLGDRGYQPQHF	TGTGCCAGCAACTTGGGGGACAGGGGGTATCAGCCCCAGCATTTT
TRBD2	TRBV5-4	TRBJ2-1	NA	CASSQPTGGGGSEQFF	TGTGCCAGCAGCCAACCGACTGGTGGGGGGGGGAGTGAGCAGTTCTTC
NA	TRBV7-6	TRBJ1-1	NA	CASSSGTSNTEAFF	TGTGCCAGCAGCTCTGGGACCTCCAACACTGAAGCTTTCTTT
TRBD2	TRBV18	TRBJ2-7	NA	CASSPPTGLATSYEQYF	TGTGCCAGCTCACCACCAACGGGACTAGCGACTTCCTACGAGCAGTACTTC
TRBD1	TRBV5-1	TRBJ2-1	NA	CASSSNTGGSYNEQFF	TGCGCCAGCAGCTCTAACACAGGGGGCAGCTACAATGAGCAGTTCTTC
NA	TRBV20-1	TRBJ1-2	NA	CSAPLSVSRKGDLYGYTF	TGCAGTGCTCCTCTATCCGTGTCCAGAAAGGGGGATCTATATGGCTACACCTTC
TRBD1	TRBV7-9	TRBJ2-7	few	CASRGQGSSAYEQYF	TGTGCCAGCAGAGGACAGGGTTCATCAGCCTACGAGCAGTACTTC
NA	TRBV19	TRBJ2-5	once	CASSAAGFGGAGQETQYF	TGTGCCAGTAGTGCGGCAGGTTTCGGGGGCGCGGGTCAAGAGACCCAGTACTTC
NA	TRBV19	TRBJ2-5	NA	CASSPDSQETQYF	TGTGCCAGTAGTCCCGACAGTCAAGAGACCCAGTACTTC
TRBD2	TRBV18	TRBJ2-3	NA	CASSPVAGEDTQYF	TGTGCCAGCTCACCCGTAGCGGGGGAAGATACGCAGTATTTT
TRBD1	TRBV4-1	TRBJ1-5	NA	CASSQGGDSLTSNQPQHF	TGCGCCAGCAGCCAAGGGGGGGACAGTCTCACGAGCAATCAGCCCCAGCATTTT
NA	TRBV29-1	TRBJ2-5	NA	CSVGGSQETQYF	TGCAGCGTTGGGGGCAGCCAAGAGACCCAGTACTTC
TRBD2	TRBV6-6	TRBJ2-1	NA	CASSYGGLAVNEQFF	TGTGCCAGCAGTTACGGCGGACTAGCGGTCAATGAGCAGTTCTTC
TRBD2	TRBV7-2	TRBJ2-3	NA	CAGRLAGGTDTQYF	TGTGCCGGACGACTAGCGGGGGGCACAGATACGCAGTATTTT
NA	TRBV15	TRBJ2-3	NA	CATSRDVQPPQYF	TGTGCCACCAGCAGAGATGTTCAGCCCCCGCAGTATTTT